This paragraph covers one T cell receptor beta chain sequence. Its antigen is unidentified. The data belong to a study of cytomegalovirus exposure and HLA in healthy donors. As for the study in general: Of the donors genotyped, about 390 in all, over 80% fell in the Caucasian-associated ancestry cluster.

The CDR3 totals 19 residues. Trimming pared 0 bases from V and 0 bases from J, leaving 21 bases between. Germline loops: CDR1 KGHSY, CDR2 FQNENV. Study conclusions and caveats: Roughly uniform depth of sequencing across donors was assumed in presence/absence analyses. Specificity for CMV antigens was confirmed in vitro for three of the CMV-associated chains.

Researchers ran the PCR with 60 Vbeta and 13 Jbeta primers. The method was immunoSEQ multiplex PCR; TCRdb's version includes in-frame clones alone and lacks a portion of them. The table lists around 99,000 clones, 70% to 80% of them singletons, with approximately 2.4% in the top ten. This clonotype was sampled from a man between 18 and 29 years old in good health and CMV-seronegative. The sequencing sample was made of PBMCs. The gene calls are TRBV16 and TRBJ2-7, with D maybe TRBD2 (7 bases). The CDR3 DNA reads as TGTGCCAGCAGCCAATCCGACCTCCTTGGGGGGGCCTTCTCCTACGAGCAGTACTTC. Translation gives CASSQSDLLGGAFSYEQYF.